The subject of this entry is one TCR beta chain. The data stem from a study of blood T cell repertoires in COVID-19. Study at large: COVID-19 samples, acute and convalescent, were from the United States, Italy and Spain. From T cells, B-cell-depleted T cells, or PBMCs came the material, which was cDNA or gDNA.

Methods used by the authors: Using reference gene primer amplification, nucleated cell counts were estimated. TCRdb keeps only in-frame clones here, not all; method: immunoSEQ multiplex PCR. V, J and clone size reflect that table, while D and trimming were determined from the DNA. The profile covers roughly 280,000 clones, with more than 75% appearing a single time and over 4% taken by the ten largest. CDR1 and CDR2 (germline): MDHEN, SYDVKM. The CDR3 has 15 residues. Germline trimming cut 6 bases from V and 6 bases from J; bases unmatched to any gene: 8. Seattle cases were enrolled at active infection and followed longitudinally.

The receptor's source is an older woman with COVID-19, enrolled during active disease. Sequences were obtained from peripheral blood. The chain recombines TRBV28 with TRBJ1-1, with 12 bases fitting TRBD1. Here the CDR3 reads CASSPPGQGAPEAFF. DNA of the CDR3: TGTGCCAGCAGCCCCCCGGGACAGGGGGCACCTGAAGCTTTCTTT. The full variable domain, with the rest looked up from reference TRBV28 and TRBJ1-1, is DVKVTQSSRYLVKRTGEKVFLECVQDMDHENMFWYRQDPGLGLRLIYFSYDVKMKEKGDIPEGYSVSREKKERFSLILESASTNQTSMYLCASSPPGQGAPEAFFGQGTRLTVV.